These 28 T cell receptor beta chains were all obtained from the same sample, sequenced in a study of shared clonotypes between healthy human individuals. Selected positively for CCR7 and CD45RO-negative, naive CD8 cells excluded terminally differentiated effector memory CD45RA+ cells. Repertoires were generated with immunoSEQ multiplex PCR, while TCRdb's copy carries only in-frame clones and drops some. The sample includes around 2.1 million clones, under 95% of them seen just once. The sample comprised naive CD8+ T cells from PBMCs. The receptors were sampled from a man younger than 35 in good health. Some clones in this sample may be carry-over from other donors' samples.

The chain links TRBV11-2 to TRBJ2-1; 8 nucleotides align to TRBD1. Germline V gene data show CDR1 as SGHAT and CDR2 as FQNNGV. The CDR3 covers 13 residues. With V trimmed by 4 bases and J by 7 bases, 3 bases remained unmatched. CDR3 bases: TGTGCCAGCAGCTGGAACAGGGGGAATGAGCAGTTCTTC. As protein: CASSWNRGNEQFF.

The V call is TRBV30, the J call TRBJ1-5; no definite D call. In germline, CDR1 is GTSNPN, CDR2 SVGIG (reference sequence). CDR3 length: 17 amino acids. Trimming left V 2 bases short and J 4 bases short, with 21 bases between. This chain's CDR3 is CAWSPKYPRGLNQPQHF. In DNA form, the CDR3 reads TGTGCCTGGAGTCCAAAATACCCGAGAGGCCTGAATCAGCCCCAGCATTTT.

The chain uses TRBV7-2 and TRBJ2-7; D is undetermined. From germline, CDR1 is SGHTA and CDR2 FQGNSA. The length of the CDR3 is 11 residues. V lost 6 bases and J lost 5, with 8 bases in between. The CDR3 bases are TGTGCCAGCAGATCTAGGAACGAGCAGTACTTC. Translating it yields CASRSRNEQYF.

About this clone: In the same sample, other DNA sequences code for this CDR3. V and J are TRBV27 and TRBJ2-7, with a tentative D call TRBD1 (5 bases). CDR1 and CDR2 from the germline V gene are MNHEY and SMNVEV (reference sequence). Trimming shortened V by 3 bases and J by 2 bases, and 8 bases separated the two germline ends. The CDR3 consists of 13 residues. The CDR3 nucleotides read TGTGCCAGCAGTTTGGGCAGGGCCTACGAGCAGTACTTC. Its protein product is CASSLGRAYEQYF.

This chain uses TRBV28 with TRBJ2-2; D unclear. This CDR3 has 17 amino acids. Deletions cut 3 bases from V and 3 bases from J, with 17 bases between. CDR1 and CDR2 from the germline V gene are MDHEN and SYDVKM. CDR3 residues: CASSFGSLGPHTGELFF. The CDR3 DNA reads TGTGCCAGCAGTTTTGGGTCGTTAGGCCCGCACACCGGGGAGCTGTTTTTT.

The rearrangement uses TRBV6-6 and TRBJ1-1, with 8 bases aligning to TRBD1. Per germline, CDR1 MNHNY and CDR2 SVGAGI (reference sequence). The length of the CDR3 is 13 residues. The V segment lost 7 bases and the J segment 3 bases; nucleotides outside the gene matches: 4. CDR3 sequence: CASIDRGYTEAFF. In nucleotides, the CDR3 is TGTGCCAGCATAGACAGGGGTTACACTGAAGCTTTCTTT.

The chain uses TRBV2 and TRBJ2-7; 11 bases line up with TRBD1. The junction had 6 bases not matched to a gene; V was cut back by 6 bases and J by 2 bases. Germline CDR1 reads SNHLY; CDR2 reads FYNNEI. The CDR3 contains 15 residues. CDR3 nucleotide sequence: TGTGCCAGCAGGGGGACAGGGGGTGGTCCCTACGAGCAGTACTTC. This sequence encodes CASRGTGGGPYEQYF. Together with reference TRBV2 and TRBJ2-7, the CDR3 gives the full variable domain: EPEVTQTPSHQVTQMGQEVILRCVPISNHLYFYWYRQILGQKVEFLVSFYNNEISEKSEIFDDQFSVERPDGSNFTLKIRSTKLEDSAMYFCASRGTGGGPYEQYFGPGTRLTVT.

This clone was observed a single time. The CDR3 nucleotides read TGTGCCAGCAGTCGACTGGACAGCTTCTATGGCTACACCTTC. Protein product: CASSRLDSFYGYTF. The chain joins TRBV28 to TRBJ1-2; D is perhaps TRBD1 (6 bases). Trimming removed 5 bases from V and 4 bases from J, with 14 bases in between. Germline loops: CDR1 MDHEN, CDR2 SYDVKM. The CDR3 runs 14 residues.

V is TRBV11-2 and J is TRBJ2-1; TRBD2 matches at 12 bases. From germline, CDR1 is SGHAT and CDR2 FQNNGV. Trimming cost V 3 bases and J 4 bases; bases outside gene matches: 13. The CDR3 consists of 19 residues. This chain's CDR3 is CASSFPIPLTSGGYNEQFF. The CDR3 region has the DNA TGTGCCAGCAGCTTCCCCATCCCACTAACTAGCGGGGGGTACAATGAGCAGTTCTTC.

A note on this clone: A junction boundary mismatches the germline segment, possibly from a read error. This chain joins TRBV9 and TRBJ2-7; perhaps D is TRBD1 or TRBD2 (5 bases each). CDR3 length: 17 amino acids. Germline CDR1 and CDR2: SGDLS and YYNGEE. CDR3 nucleotide sequence: TGTGCCAGCAGCCCGCACCCTGGGACCCCAAACTCCCACGAGCAGTACTTC. Translating it yields CASSPHPGTPNSHEQYF.

This chain joins TRBV6-1 and TRBJ2-1; D is unresolved. CDR1 and CDR2 (germline): MNHNS, SASEGT. This CDR3 contains 14 residues. V lost 0 bases and J 4 bases, leaving 7 bases between the germline ends. Here the CDR3 reads CASSEARGYNEQFF. The CDR3 bases are TGTGCCAGCAGTGAAGCGCGAGGATACAATGAGCAGTTCTTC.

The rearrangement uses TRBV18 and TRBJ2-7; 7 positions match TRBD2. Germline trimming cut 1 base from V and 5 bases from J; bases unmatched to any gene: 8. The CDR3 length is 15 residues. CDR1 and CDR2 from the germline V gene are KGHSH and LQKENI. The CDR3 reads CASSPLVREEDEQYF. The CDR3 region has the DNA TGTGCCAGCTCACCACTCGTTCGGGAGGAGGACGAGCAGTACTTC.

This chain connects TRBV5-1 to TRBJ1-1, with a possible D match to TRBD1 (5 bases). Deletions cut 0 bases from V and 0 bases from J, with 18 bases between. CDR3 length: 18 amino acids. In germline, CDR1 is SGHRS, CDR2 YFSETQ. CDR3 sequence reads: CASSLGLGAGGMNTEAFF. The CDR3 nucleotides read TGCGCCAGCAGCTTGGGATTAGGGGCCGGGGGGATGAACACTGAAGCTTTCTTT.

This chain joins TRBV7-2 and TRBJ1-2, with TRBD1 as a possible D gene (6 bases). The germline CDR1 and CDR2 sequences are SGHTA and FQGNSA. The V gene lost 3 bases and the J gene lost 3 bases, with 14 bases spanning the gap. The CDR3 covers 15 residues. CDR3 DNA: TGTGCCAGCAGCTTGCAATGGGCAGGGGACTATGGCTACACCTTC. Protein product: CASSLQWAGDYGYTF.

This clone was seen once. The V and J genes are TRBV19 and TRBJ2-7; 8 nucleotides line up with TRBD2. Trimming at V came to 5 bases and at J to 3 bases, leaving 3 bases not matched to a gene. This CDR3 comprises 13 residues. The germline CDR1 and CDR2 sequences are LNHDA and SQIVND (reference sequence). DNA of the CDR3: TGTGCCAGTAGTGTGGGACTAGGCTACGAGCAGTACTTC. This sequence encodes CASSVGLGYEQYF. Full variable domain (missing parts from reference TRBV19 and TRBJ2-7): DGGITQSPKYLFRKEGQNVTLSCEQNLNHDAMYWYRQDPGQGLRLIYYSQIVNDFQKGDIAEGYSVSREKKESFPLTVTSAQKNPTAFYLCASSVGLGYEQYFGPGTRLTVT.

The chain's CDR3 is CASSLTDTLNTEAFF. The CDR3 nucleotides read TGTGCCAGCAGCTTAACGGACACTTTGAACACTGAAGCTTTCTTT. V gene TRBV7-9 combines with J gene TRBJ1-1; the D gene is possibly TRBD1 (5 bases). V gave up 2 bases and J gave up 0 bases, with 10 bases separating them. The CDR3 totals 15 residues. Per the germline V gene, CDR1 is SEHNR and CDR2 is FQNEAQ (reference sequence).

This rearrangement joins TRBV10-3 to TRBJ2-7; the D gene is possibly TRBD2 (6 bases). Trimming took 5 bases from V and 5 from J, leaving 16 bases between them. The CDR3 has 14 amino acids. CDR1 and CDR2 from the germline V gene are ENHRY and SYGVKD. The CDR3 is CAISQVGGGDEQYF. CDR3 DNA: TGTGCCATCAGTCAAGTCGGGGGTGGGGACGAGCAGTACTTC.

The chain recombines TRBV13 with TRBJ2-5; a possible D gene is TRBD1 (5 bases). The germline CDR1 and CDR2 sequences are PRHDT and FYEKMQ (reference sequence). Trimming took off 5 bases at V and 0 bases at J, with 16 bases between the two ends. The length of the CDR3 is 16 residues. CDR3 nucleotide sequence: TGTGCCAGCAGCCAGGTGGGGCAGCGTGACCAAGAGACCCAGTACTTC. Translated: CASSQVGQRDQETQYF. Combining the CDR3 with reference TRBV13 and TRBJ2-5 gives the whole variable domain AAGVIQSPRHLIKEKRETATLKCYPIPRHDTVYWYQQGPGQDPQFLISFYEKMQSDKGSIPDRFSAQQFSDYHSELNMSSLELGDSALYFCASSQVGQRDQETQYFGPGTRLLVL.

The chain recombines TRBV7-8 with TRBJ1-2, with a possible D match to TRBD1 (6 bases). Trimming shortened V by 1 base and J by 4 bases, and 13 bases separated the two germline ends. Germline values: CDR1 SGHVS, CDR2 FQNEAQ. This CDR3 is 15 amino acids long. CDR3: CASSLGRGAGYGYTF. The CDR3 bases are TGTGCCAGCAGCTTAGGCCGGGGGGCCGGCTATGGCTACACCTTC. The full variable domain, in which reference TRBV7-8 and TRBJ1-2 provide the parts outside the CDR3, is GAGVSQSPRYKVAKRGQDVALRCDPISGHVSLFWYQQALGQGPEFLTYFQNEAQLDKSGLPSDRFFAERPEGSVSTLKIQRTQQEDSAVYLCASSLGRGAGYGYTFGSGTRLTVV.

The J gene is TRBJ2-1, the V gene TRBV28; 11 nucleotides align to TRBD2. Trimming removed 3 bases from V and 0 bases from J; junction bases left unmatched: 10. CDR3 length equals 19 residues. Germline-derived CDR1 and CDR2 are MDHEN and SYDVKM. The DNA for the CDR3 is TGTGCCAGCAGTTTTTCGGGACTAGCGGTGCTCAGCTCCTACAATGAGCAGTTCTTC. Residues: CASSFSGLAVLSSYNEQFF.

The DNA for the CDR3 is TGCGCCAGCAGCCAAGATGCCTTTCGTAAAACCGATACGCAGTATTTT. It encodes CASSQDAFRKTDTQYF. The chain carries TRBV4-3 and TRBJ2-3; D call uncertain. Trimming cost V 0 bases and J 6 bases, with 16 bases left between them. This CDR3 is 16 amino acids long. Germline V lookup: CDR1 LGHNA, CDR2 YSLEER.

This CDR3 is CASKDGYTF. The CDR3 region has the DNA TGTGCCAGCAAGGATGGCTACACCTTC. The chain carries TRBV6-1 and TRBJ1-2, with unresolved D. V lost 7 bases, J lost 6 bases, and 3 bases lay in between. CDR3 length: 9 amino acids. Germline CDR1 and CDR2: MNHNS and SASEGT.

This chain connects TRBV7-3 to TRBJ2-7; D is unresolved. The ends were cut back, 4 bases at V and 6 bases at J, with 16 bases in the middle. The CDR3 totals 14 residues. CDR1 is SGHTA and CDR2 is FQGTGA in the germline V gene. DNA of the CDR3: TGTGCCAGCAGCTCGCCTAGTAGCCCCTCCGAGCAGTACTTC. Translated, it gives CASSSPSSPSEQYF.

This chain joins TRBV13 and TRBJ2-7; TRBD1 matches 10 bases. The CDR3 loop spans 16 amino acids. After removal of 4 bases from V and 7 bases from J, the junction contained 13 bases not matched to a gene. CDR1 is PRHDT, CDR2 FYEKMQ, per germline (reference sequence). CDR3: CASSSPGTGAKGEQYF. The CDR3 DNA is TGTGCCAGCAGCTCCCCCGGGACAGGGGCGAAGGGGGAGCAGTACTTC.

This clone was detected only once. This sequence joins TRBV13 and TRBJ1-6, with unresolved D. Germline V gene data show CDR1 as PRHDT and CDR2 as FYEKMQ (reference sequence). The CDR3 has 14 amino acids. Deletions cut 6 bases from V and 10 bases from J, with 16 bases between. Here the CDR3 reads CASSNSRFRSPLHF. The CDR3 nucleotides read TGTGCCAGCAGTAACTCCCGGTTCCGATCACCCCTCCACTTT.

The chain links TRBV19 to TRBJ1-1, with no clear D. Germline V gene sequence: CDR1 LNHDA, CDR2 SQIVND (reference sequence). The V end was cut by 2 bases, the J end by 7 bases, with 8 bases between. The length of the CDR3 is 12 residues. The CDR3: CASSITRGEAFF. The CDR3 nucleotides are TGTGCCAGTAGTATAACCCGGGGTGAAGCTTTCTTT.

The chain combines TRBV19 with TRBJ2-2; no clear D. CDR1 LNHDA and CDR2 SQIVND come from the germline V gene (reference sequence). CDR3 size: 15 residues. Trimming shortened V by 6 bases and J by 4 bases, and 15 bases separated the two germline ends. The CDR3 nucleotides are TGTGCCAGTAGACAGTGGGGTTTAGGCACCGGGGAGCTGTTTTTT. Translation gives CASRQWGLGTGELFF. The whole variable domain, remainder taken from reference TRBV19 and TRBJ2-2, is DGGITQSPKYLFRKEGQNVTLSCEQNLNHDAMYWYRQDPGQGLRLIYYSQIVNDFQKGDIAEGYSVSREKKESFPLTVTSAQKNPTAFYLCASRQWGLGTGELFFGEGSRLTVL.

Points on this clone: The sample has other DNA sequences that encode this CDR3 too. V and J are TRBV7-9 and TRBJ2-1; 10 nucleotides align to TRBD2. Germline V CDR1 and CDR2: SEHNR, FQNEAQ (reference sequence). This CDR3 region has 16 residues. V was pared by 0 bases and J by 5 bases, with 4 bases of the junction left unmatched. The CDR3 region is CASSLAGLAGDNEQFF. The CDR3 DNA follows: TGTGCCAGCAGCTTAGCTGGTCTAGCGGGAGACAATGAGCAGTTCTTC.